Listed below are T cell receptor beta chains from one sample, sequenced in a study of blood T cell repertoires in COVID-19. Assay: immunoSEQ multiplex PCR; the TCRdb copy retains only in-frame clones and omits some. This sample has roughly 150,000 clones, with approximately 75% found just once. Sample: peripheral blood. These receptors were collected from a human donor in a cohort sampled during active COVID-19. CDR3s leave out the opening cysteine and the closing phenylalanine or tryptophan.

length,V,CDR3
16,TRBV7-2,ASSSTGTGMAGANVLT
12,TRBV28,ASSVGGVKNIQY
12,TRBV4-3,ASSLGEGSGELF
12,TRBV3-1/TRBV3-2,ASSPPGQKETQY
14,TRBV9,ASSGTSGRVGGELF
15,TRBV27,ASSHTAWDRGTDGYT
21,TRBV9,ASSARPVPGLAGRSRLSYEQY
11,TRBV27,ASSLSRDTEAF
14,TRBV11-3,ASSLDTSGSLNEQF
13,TRBV15,ATSRGRDRDEKLF
16,TRBV18,ASSPFSAGGPRGNEQF
12,TRBV27,ASSRGGGATEQY
19,TRBV27,ASSPRRTGGRWVVIGSEAF
16,TRBV18,ASSPRLLPGQGSQPQH
8,TRBV20-1,SALGEVQY